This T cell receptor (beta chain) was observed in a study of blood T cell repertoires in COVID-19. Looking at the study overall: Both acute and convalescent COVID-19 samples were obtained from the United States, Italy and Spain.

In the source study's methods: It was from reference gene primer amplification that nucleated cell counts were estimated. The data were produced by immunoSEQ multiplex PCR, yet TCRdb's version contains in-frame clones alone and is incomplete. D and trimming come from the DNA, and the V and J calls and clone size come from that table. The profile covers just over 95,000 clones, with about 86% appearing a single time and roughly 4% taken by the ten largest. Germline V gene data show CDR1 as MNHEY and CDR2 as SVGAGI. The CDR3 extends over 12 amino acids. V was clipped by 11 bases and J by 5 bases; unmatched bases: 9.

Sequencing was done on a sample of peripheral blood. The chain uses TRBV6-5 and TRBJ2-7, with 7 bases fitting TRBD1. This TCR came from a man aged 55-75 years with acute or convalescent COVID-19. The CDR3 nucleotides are TGTGCCGTCCTGGACAGGCGTAACGAGCAGTACTTC. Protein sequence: CAVLDRRNEQYF.